The 27 T cell receptor beta chains presented below share a single source sample, sequenced in a study of spatial heterogeneity in lung cancer. The study, taken as a whole, reports: Mutation counts in tumors were tracked by counts of expanded intratumoral alpha and beta TCRs.

The time point: sample taken at primary tumor resection. MiXCR, run by TCRdb on the 5' RACE reads, gives a single entry per CDR3 protein. This sample has roughly 6,000 distinct CDR3 sequences, with less than 20% found just once. Their recognized antigens are unknown. The source material was lung tumor tissue, sampled at surgery. The receptors were sampled from a male donor with early-stage non-small cell lung cancer.

This clonotype is medium-sized. The chain uses TRBV20-1 and TRBJ2-1; 10 nucleotides align to TRBD1. Germline V lookup: CDR1 DFQATT, CDR2 SNEGSKA (reference sequence). This CDR3 has 15 residues. Trimming removed 3 bases from V and 5 bases from J; junction bases left unmatched: 7. CDR3 sequence (DNA): TGCAGTGCTAGCCTACCAGACAGGGGGCACAATGAGCAGTTCTTC. The encoded protein is CSASLPDRGHNEQFF.

The chain combines TRBV14 with TRBJ2-5; 10 nucleotides line up with TRBD2. V lost 2 bases to trimming and J lost 4 bases; unmatched junction nucleotides: 7. The germline V gene encodes CDR1 SGHDN and CDR2 FVKESK. The CDR3 is made up of 16 amino acids. CDR3 coding DNA: TGTGCCAGCAGCCAATTCGGGCTAGCGGGGGCAGAGACCCAGTACTTC. Its translation: CASSQFGLAGAETQYF.

In its sample, this clonotype ranks as large (0.1 to 1%). V usage is TRBV5-6 and J usage is TRBJ1-1, with 8 positions matching TRBD1. The germline CDR1 and CDR2 sequences are SGHDT and YYEEEE. V lost 6 bases, J lost 3 bases, and 7 bases stayed unmatched. The CDR3 covers 14 residues. CDR3 amino acids: CASIPDRAYTEAFF. CDR3 nucleotides: TGTGCCAGCATCCCGGACAGGGCGTACACTGAAGCTTTCTTT.

This clonotype was seen more than once but under ten times. V gene TRBV20-1 combines with J gene TRBJ1-2, with TRBD1 matching 7 bases. Per germline, CDR1 DFQATT and CDR2 SNEGSKA (reference sequence). The CDR3 loop spans 14 amino acids. The J segment lost 0 bases and the V segment lost 6 bases, leaving 7 bases of the junction unmatched. CDR3 DNA: TGCAGTGCCCAGGACAGGAGTGCTAACTATGGCTACACCTTC. Translating it yields CSAQDRSANYGYTF.

This clonotype was observed a few times. The DNA for the CDR3 is TGTGCCAGCAGCTCCGAAAGCGGGAGCAAAGGCGGCTACGAGCAGTACTTC. Protein: CASSSESGSKGGYEQYF. The V call is TRBV5-5, the J call TRBJ2-7; 8 positions match TRBD2. CDR1 is SGHKS and CDR2 is YYEKEE in the germline V gene (reference sequence). This CDR3 is built from 17 residues. Losses at the gene ends were 3 bases for V and 3 bases for J; bases not matched to a gene: 14.

By share, this clonotype counts as medium-sized (0.01 to 0.1%). This sequence joins TRBV6-1 and TRBJ1-2, with D unclear. V was trimmed by 1 base and J by 4 bases, leaving 10 bases between them. Germline CDR1 and CDR2: MNHNS and SASEGT. This CDR3 spans 14 amino acids. CDR3 sequence reads: CASSEDRAFYGYTF. The CDR3 coding sequence is TGTGCCAGCAGTGAAGATAGGGCTTTCTATGGCTACACCTTC.

This chain joins TRBV14 and TRBJ1-6, with D unresolved. V lost 1 base to trimming and J lost 9 bases, with 7 bases between them. There are 13 residues in the CDR3. CDR1 and CDR2 from the germline V gene are SGHDN and FVKESK. The CDR3 nucleotides are TGTGCCAGCAGCCAAGTCCCCCGTTCACCCCTCCACTTT. Its translation is CASSQVPRSPLHF.

Relative to its sample, this clonotype is medium-sized. The chain employs TRBV12-3 or TRBV12-4 and TRBJ2-5; 12 bases agree with TRBD2. The J segment lost 1 base and the V segment lost 6 bases, leaving 6 bases of the junction unmatched. This CDR3 region has 16 residues. CDR3: CASRMTSGGPQETQYF. The CDR3, as DNA: TGTGCCAGCAGGATGACTAGCGGGGGCCCCCAAGAGACCCAGTACTTC.

By share, this clonotype counts as medium-sized. The rearrangement joins TRBV3-1 to TRBJ1-2; 8 bases line up with TRBD1. Germline lookup yields CDR1 LGHDT and CDR2 YNNKEL (reference sequence). Trimming took 0 bases from V and 6 from J; bases not matched to a gene: 6. This CDR3 is built from 15 residues. CDR3 bases: TGTGCCAGCAGCCAAGATAGCCAGGGGGCCGATGGCTACACCTTC. It encodes CASSQDSQGADGYTF.

Only a few counts were recorded for this clonotype. The chain joins TRBV5-6 to TRBJ2-7; 9 nucleotides agree with TRBD2. Trimming took 5 bases from V and 1 from J; bases not matched to a gene: 7. The CDR3 is made up of 15 amino acids. From germline, CDR1 is SGHDT and CDR2 YYEEEE. The CDR3 spells CASRFGTSLSYEQYF. For the CDR3, the DNA is TGTGCCAGCAGATTCGGGACTAGCCTTTCCTACGAGCAGTACTTC.

The chain couples TRBV6-6 to TRBJ2-7; the D gene is possibly TRBD1 (6 bases). Trimming took 0 bases from V and 12 from J, leaving 18 bases between them. The CDR3 covers 14 residues. Per the germline V gene, CDR1 is MNHNY and CDR2 is SVGAGI (reference sequence). The CDR3 DNA follows: TGTGCCAGCAGTTACTCGATGGACTCCAAGACAGGGTACTTC. Its translation is CASSYSMDSKTGYF.

This clonotype has a handful of counts. J is TRBJ1-2 and V is TRBV2; D is possibly TRBD1 (5 bases). Trimming pared 5 bases from V and 3 bases from J, leaving 10 bases between. The CDR3 has 13 amino acids. Germline V CDR1 and CDR2: SNHLY, FYNNEI. In nucleotides, the CDR3 is TGTGCCAGCAGTCGACAGTTTGACTATGGCTACACCTTC. It is translated as CASSRQFDYGYTF.

The genes are TRBV28 and TRBJ2-2, with D possibly TRBD1 on 5 matching bases. The CDR3 covers 11 residues. The V end was cut by 10 bases, the J end by 5 bases, with 8 bases between. The germline V gene encodes CDR1 MDHEN and CDR2 SYDVKM. The CDR3 protein is CATQGTGELFF. In nucleotides, the CDR3 is TGTGCCACCCAGGGTACCGGGGAGCTGTTTTTT.

CDR3 region: CASSQNRYGELFF. The DNA of the CDR3 is TGTGCCAGCAGCCAAAACAGATACGGGGAGCTGTTTTTT. The chain combines TRBV7-2 with TRBJ2-2; D is uncertain. V shed 5 bases and J shed 7 bases, with 11 bases lying between them. CDR1 and CDR2 from the germline V gene are SGHTA and FQGNSA. The CDR3 has 13 amino acids.

This clonotype was seen ten or more times. The chain employs TRBV14 and TRBJ2-2; D gene uncertain. Per germline, CDR1 SGHDN and CDR2 FVKESK. The CDR3 runs to 13 residues. The V end was cut by 4 bases, the J end by 5 bases, with 8 bases between. CDR3: CASSLLWTGELFF. The CDR3 DNA reads as TGTGCCAGCAGCCTTCTTTGGACCGGGGAGCTGTTTTTT.

The chain joins TRBV7-2 to TRBJ2-3; D is unresolved. The CDR3 has 14 amino acids. Between the trimmed V and J ends, which lost 1 base and 1 base, there was a span of 6 bases. Germline V gene sequence: CDR1 SGHTA, CDR2 FQGNSA. Written as DNA, the CDR3 is TGTGCCAGCAGCTTAGACAGCCGCACAGATACGCAGTATTTT. Protein product: CASSLDSRTDTQYF.

This clonotype has just a few counts. The gene calls are TRBV30 and TRBJ2-5; the D call may be TRBD1 or TRBD2 (6 bases each). CDR1 and CDR2 from the germline V gene are GTSNPN and SVGIG (reference sequence). Trimming removed 0 bases at V and 13 bases at J, with 12 bases between. This CDR3 has 11 amino acids. CDR3 loop: CAWSVGGLWYF. CDR3 sequence (DNA): TGTGCCTGGAGTGTGGGGGGCTTATGGTACTTC.

In this sample, this clonotype is medium-sized. The chain has TRBV7-6 and TRBJ1-6, with 8 bases lining up with TRBD1. With V trimmed by 6 bases and J by 10 bases, 5 bases remained unmatched. The CDR3 covers 13 residues. Looked up from germline, CDR1 is SGHVS and CDR2 is FNYEAQ. CDR3 loop: CASRPTGESPLHF. For the CDR3, the DNA is TGTGCCAGCAGACCGACAGGGGAGTCACCCCTCCACTTT.

This clonotype was detected many times. The CDR3 DNA sequence: TGCGCCAGCAGCTGGGACAGGGAAGACATGAACACTGAAGCTTTCTTT. Residues: CASSWDREDMNTEAFF. This sequence joins TRBV5-1 and TRBJ1-1; 9 nucleotides line up with TRBD1. Germline lookup yields CDR1 SGHRS and CDR2 YFSETQ. CDR3 size: 16 residues. The V and J ends lost 3 bases and 0 bases, in that order; junction bases with no gene match: 6. Combining the CDR3 with reference TRBV5-1 and TRBJ1-1 gives the whole variable domain KAGVTQTPRYLIKTRGQQVTLSCSPISGHRSVSWYQQTPGQGLQFLFEYFSETQRNKGNFPGRFSGRQFSNSRSEMNVSTLELGDSALYLCASSWDREDMNTEAFFGQGTRLTVV.

V and J are TRBV9 and TRBJ2-2; a weak D match, TRBD2 (6 bases). This CDR3 has 14 amino acids. The ends were cut back, 0 bases at V and 6 bases at J, with 9 bases in the middle. Germline V CDR1 and CDR2: SGDLS, YYNGEE. CDR3 sequence: CASSVVAAPGELFF. The CDR3 DNA reads TGTGCCAGCAGCGTAGTAGCGGCTCCCGGGGAGCTGTTTTTT.

J is TRBJ2-5 and V is TRBV6-2 or TRBV6-3; a weak D match, TRBD2 (6 bases). This CDR3 has 15 amino acids. V shed 4 bases and J shed 1 base, with 13 bases lying between them. Germline V gene sequence: CDR1 MNHEY, CDR2 SVGEGT. The CDR3 bases are TGTGCCAGCAGTTGGACCGGGACTCCCCAAGAGACCCAGTACTTC. Its protein product is CASSWTGTPQETQYF.

V is TRBV10-3 and J is TRBJ2-1, with 7 nucleotides matching TRBD1. The CDR3 has 13 amino acids. Germline assignment: CDR1 ENHRY and CDR2 SYGVKD. V trimming: 5 bases; J trimming: 8 bases; junction bases outside the gene matches: 6. In nucleotides, the CDR3 is TGTGCCATCAGTAATCTCGACAGGGATGAGCAGTTCTTC. Amino acids: CAISNLDRDEQFF.

This clonotype rates as medium-sized. The chain carries TRBV7-8 and TRBJ1-3; D is unresolved. The CDR3 loop spans 17 amino acids. With 5 bases removed from V and 0 bases from J, the gap between germline ends came to 17 bases. CDR1 is SGHVS, CDR2 FQNEAQ, per germline. CDR3 sequence reads: CASSPPGSRSSGNTIYF. For the CDR3, the DNA is TGTGCCAGCAGCCCCCCAGGTAGCAGGAGCTCTGGAAACACCATATATTTT.

This clonotype is medium-sized by share. The chain uses TRBV20-1 and TRBJ1-5; D is possibly TRBD1 (6 bases). The CDR3 covers 19 residues. The V end lost 5 bases, the J end lost 3 bases, and 29 bases lay between the germline ends. CDR1 and CDR2 from the germline V gene are DFQATT and SNEGSKA (reference sequence). CDR3 loop: CSAPGGGSGNAGVNQPQHF. The CDR3 coding sequence is TGCAGTGCTCCCGGAGGGGGGTCAGGGAACGCTGGGGTCAATCAGCCCCAGCATTTT.

This chain joins TRBV20-1 and TRBJ2-5; perhaps TRBD2 as D (7 bases). The CDR3 extends over 14 amino acids. Looked up from germline, CDR1 is DFQATT and CDR2 is SNEGSKA (reference sequence). V lost 5 bases to trimming and J lost 4 bases, with 17 bases between them. For the CDR3, the DNA is TGCAGTGCTGGGGGGGCCCCGGATCTAGAGACCCAGTACTTC. It translates to CSAGGAPDLETQYF.

This clonotype is classed as medium-sized. The chain couples TRBV3-1 to TRBJ2-5; 8 bases fit TRBD1. V was clipped by 5 bases and J by 3 bases; unmatched bases: 5. CDR3 length: 14 amino acids. Germline lookup yields CDR1 LGHDT and CDR2 YNNKEL (reference sequence). The CDR3 bases are TGTGCCAGCAGCGATGACAGGGGAGAAGAGACCCAGTACTTC. This gives the protein CASSDDRGEETQYF.

By sample fraction, this clonotype is medium-sized (0.01 to 0.1%). The CDR3 protein is CASTTGQIDTQYF. The CDR3 DNA sequence: TGTGCCAGCACCACAGGGCAAATTGATACGCAGTATTTT. V is TRBV28 and J is TRBJ2-3; weak D call: TRBD1 (6 bases). Germline V gene sequence: CDR1 MDHEN, CDR2 SYDVKM. V was shortened by 7 bases and J by 6 bases, with 14 bases between the two germline ends. The CDR3 is 13 residues long. Full variable domain (outside the CDR3, taken from reference TRBV28 and TRBJ2-3): DVKVTQSSRYLVKRTGEKVFLECVQDMDHENMFWYRQDPGLGLRLIYFSYDVKMKEKGDIPEGYSVSREKKERFSLILESASTNQTSMYLCASTTGQIDTQYFGPGTRLTVL.